This TCR beta chain is from a study of T cells in Graves' hyperthyroidism and ophthalmopathy (dated by TCRdb to between 2017 and 2020). Turning to the overall study: Peripheral blood was collected at initial diagnosis, before any treatment. To identify distinguishing TCR V-J signatures, a discovery cohort of around 100 patients was used, comprising some 45 with Graves' ophthalmopathy and under 60 with stable Graves' hyperthyroidism. An independent validation cohort of under 20 hyperthyroidism patients and about 15 patients who later progressed to ophthalmopathy tested prospective prediction of ophthalmopathy. The 95 to 100 discovery patients were randomly divided into training and test sets at a 7:3 ratio. In addition, the study compared T-cell repertoires in thyroid tissue and in blood from several Graves' hyperthyroidism patients. After sampling, hyperthyroidism patients received methimazole starting at 30 mg daily, and ophthalmopathy patients received high-dose intravenous methylprednisolone. TCR Vbeta CDR3 sequencing of approximately 140 peripheral blood samples (more than 40 ophthalmopathy, 75 or so hyperthyroidism and roughly 17 progressor patients) is reported in the paper. What the authors observed across the whole study: No statistical method was used to set the sample size in advance, and investigators knew the group allocation. In cross-validation, a model built on a 13 V-J signature told ophthalmopathy apart from stable hyperthyroidism with under 90% sensitivity and about 81% specificity, and in testing the same model reached 80%/75%. In validation, the model predicted progression to ophthalmopathy a median of roughly 6.1 months before onset, with roughly 70% sensitivity and roughly 73% specificity. Most expanded thyroid clonotypes (frequency above 0.001) were also detected in blood, a finding suggesting that blood repertoires may reflect thyroid immune responses.

Worth noting for this clonotype: Its antigen remains undetermined. The sample holds no much larger clone one base away, and base qualities are not on file.

The hyperthyroidism patients were between 18 and 65 years old and newly diagnosed, with a disease duration of less than 2 months. Patients with uncontrolled infections, other autoimmune diseases, pregnancy or lactation were excluded. Diagnoses relied on clinical symptoms, serum thyroxine and TRAb, thyroid ultrasound and orbital computed tomography. Blood from progressor patients was drawn when they were first diagnosed with hyperthyroidism, before any ophthalmopathy symptoms appeared. Ficoll-Paque density gradient centrifugation was used to isolate PBMCs from about 9.4 ml of fresh peripheral blood. Patients classed as progressors first received a Graves' hyperthyroidism diagnosis and then went on to develop ophthalmopathy during follow-up. Total RNA was extracted using Trizol reagent, and RNA quality was assessed on an Agilent 2100 Bioanalyzer. TCR beta CDR3 regions were amplified from RNA transcripts. The TCR CDR3 was subjected to a first round of RT-PCR using the HTBI primer set and the Qiagen OneStep RT-PCR kit. A second multiplex PCR round built the libraries, followed by size selection and purification. Sequencing of the libraries was done on an Illumina HiSeq2000 using paired-end 100 bp reads. Under the source paper's analysis protocol: SOAPnuke was used to process the raw data, removing reads that contained adapters or uncalled bases, had a mean Phred below 15, or lacked an exact match to the constant primer or identifier. COPE v1.2.5 was used to merge the high-quality paired reads, and each unique nucleotide sequence was defined as a clonotype. MiTCR v1.1 was used to align the clonotypes against IMGT TRBV, TRBD and TRBJ reference segments. The analysis was restricted to V-J combinations with a frequency above 0.0001, which together covered just over 99% of the repertoires. The TCS score was defined as F50 (clonal expansion) divided by E x V (chaos), with BLOSUM62-based TCRdist calculated between CDR3 peptides within each V-J. Welch's t-statistics and random forest reduced some 510 V-J features to 13, which were used in a naive Bayes classifier (R e1071). TCRdb took the public reads, trimmed them with fastp at Q25, ran MiXCR for clone calling and kept in-frame beta chains. Each entry is one CDR3 protein sequence, shown with its most common DNA and genes. For this entry, the V and J calls and clone size follow TCRdb and not the study's own pipeline. This sample gives nearly 600,000 distinct CDR3 sequences in total; about 14% of them show up just once. The leading ten clones occupy 5.8% of the sample.

The germline V gene (reference sequence) gives CDR1 as PRHDT and CDR2 as FYEKMQ. Measured from the cysteine to the phenylalanine, the CDR3 is 18 residues long. Here the CDR3 DNA is all that survives: 54 bases in frame from base 1. V gives up 2 bases and J gives up 2 bases, and the segment between their germline ends measures 20 bases. This sequence was found in a woman between 25 and 40 years old with Graves' hyperthyroidism that later progressed to Graves' ophthalmopathy. The V and J genes are TRBV13 and TRBJ2-3; no D gene is confidently identified. Sequencing was done on a sample of blood. CDR3 region: CASSLFLFPDGATDTQYF. DNA sequence: TGTGCCAGCAGCTTATTCCTCTTCCCGGACGGAGCCACAGATACGCAGTATTTT.